This entry concerns a single T cell receptor beta chain. In the study's own analysis: Estimates of nucleated cell counts were drawn from the amplification of reference gene primers. Sequencing was performed with immunoSEQ multiplex PCR; in TCRdb, only in-frame clones are kept and a portion is missing. The D gene and trimming were derived from the DNA, and the V and J assignments and clone size from that table. The sample carries about 26,000 clones, approximately 84% recorded once. The record originates from a study of blood T cell repertoires in COVID-19. Across the study: From the United States, Italy and Spain came samples of acute and convalescent COVID-19. From T cells, B-cell-depleted T cells, or PBMCs came the material, which was cDNA or gDNA.

CDR1 is LGHDT, CDR2 YNNKEL, per germline (reference sequence). After removal of 2 bases from V and 5 bases from J, the junction contained 5 bases not matched to a gene. There are 14 residues in the CDR3. The chain employs TRBV3-1 (or the pseudogene TRBV3-2) and TRBJ1-2; 7 positions match TRBD1. This TCR was sampled from a man aged 45 to 65 with active or convalescent COVID-19. The sample was peripheral blood. The CDR3 sequence is CASSQQTGRYGYTF. The CDR3 region has the DNA TGTGCCAGCAGCCAACAGACAGGGCGGTATGGCTACACCTTC.